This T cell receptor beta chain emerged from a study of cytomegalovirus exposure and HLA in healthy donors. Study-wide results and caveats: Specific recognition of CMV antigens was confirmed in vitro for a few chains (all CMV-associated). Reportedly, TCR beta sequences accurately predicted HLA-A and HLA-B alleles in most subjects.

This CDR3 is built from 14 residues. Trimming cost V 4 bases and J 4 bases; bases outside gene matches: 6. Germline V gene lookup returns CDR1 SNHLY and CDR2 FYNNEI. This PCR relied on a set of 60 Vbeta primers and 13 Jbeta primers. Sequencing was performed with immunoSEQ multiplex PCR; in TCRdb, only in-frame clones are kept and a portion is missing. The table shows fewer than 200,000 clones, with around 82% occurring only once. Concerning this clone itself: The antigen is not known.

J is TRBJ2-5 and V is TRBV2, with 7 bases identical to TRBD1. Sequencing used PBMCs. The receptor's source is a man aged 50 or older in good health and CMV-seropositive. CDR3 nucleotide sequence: TGTGCCAGCAGTGGAGAGGGGGCGAGAGAGACCCAGTACTTC. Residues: CASSGEGARETQYF.